Listed here is a single TCR beta chain. The record originates from a study of blood T cell repertoires in COVID-19. The assay was immunoSEQ multiplex PCR, and TCRdb's table has in-frame clones only and misses some. The sample includes 150,000 to 200,000 clones, 80% to 90% of them seen just once. Germline V CDR1 and CDR2: SQVTM, ANQGSEA. The CDR3 is made up of 12 amino acids. With 5 bases removed from V and 2 bases from J, the gap between germline ends came to 10 bases. Source material: PBMCs or T cells enriched from blood (not recorded which). The gene calls are TRBV29-1 and TRBJ2-7, with D unclear. The receptor was derived from a woman between 18 and 29 years old who had recovered from COVID-19. The CDR3 here is CSVYTQTYEQYF. The CDR3 bases are TGCAGCGTTTACACGCAAACCTACGAGCAGTACTTC.